This TCR beta chain was sequenced for a study of blood T cell repertoires in COVID-19. Study overall: The United States, Italy and Spain supplied acute and convalescent COVID-19 samples. The cDNA or gDNA used as material had been derived from T cells, B-cell-depleted T cells, or PBMCs.

As originally analysed: Estimation of nucleated cell counts relied on the amplification of reference gene primers. Sequenced by immunoSEQ multiplex PCR; TCRdb stores in-frame clones only, minus some. Clonal size and the V and J genes are those of that table, whereas D and trimming came from the DNA. The sample records some 120,000 clones, about 89% being singletons. V dropped 4 bases and J dropped 7; count of bases not matched to a gene: 6. CDR1 is SQVTM, CDR2 ANQGSEA, per germline. The CDR3 is 12 residues long. The material sequenced was peripheral blood. This TCR came from a woman aged 55-75 years with acute or convalescent COVID-19. V usage is TRBV29-1 and J usage is TRBJ1-2; 7 nucleotides agree with TRBD1. The CDR3: CSVGQGVGGYTF. Written as DNA, the CDR3 is TGCAGCGTTGGGCAGGGGGTGGGTGGCTACACCTTC.